Below, 7 T cell receptor beta chains from the same sample are listed, as sequenced in a study of T cell repertoires in cytomegalovirus infection. TCRdb re-analysed the reads in MiXCR, keeping a single row per CDR3 protein. Among tens of thousands of distinct CDR3 sequences listed, about 27% were seen once. These receptors' antigens are unknown. The sequences come from CD8+ T cells from cultured PBMCs, collected from culture after CMV antigen stimulation. These receptors came from a human donor in good health (CMV status not recorded). Some clones in this sample may be carry-over from other donors' samples.

This chain joins TRBV4-3 and TRBJ2-7; D remains ambiguous. Germline V lookup: CDR1 LGHNA, CDR2 YSLEER. The CDR3 totals 13 residues. V lost 0 bases and J 7 bases, leaving 10 bases between the germline ends. The CDR3 DNA is TGCGCCAGCAGCCAAGATCCGGAATTGGAGCAGTACTTC. As protein: CASSQDPELEQYF.

The V call is TRBV7-6, the J call TRBJ2-5; D is uncertain. This CDR3 spans 16 amino acids. The germline V gene has CDR1 SGHVS and CDR2 FNYEAQ. V gave up 1 base and J gave up 2 bases, with 14 bases separating them. The CDR3 DNA sequence: TGTGCCAGCAGCTTAGGAGAAGGGATGGGGCAAGAGACCCAGTACTTC. It encodes CASSLGEGMGQETQYF. The full variable domain, with the rest looked up from reference TRBV7-6 and TRBJ2-5, is GAGVSQSPRYKVTKRGQDVALRCDPISGHVSLYWYRQALGQGPEFLTYFNYEAQQDKSGLPNDRFSAERPEGSISTLTIQRTEQRDSAMYRCASSLGEGMGQETQYFGPGTRLLVL.

This clonotype was detected only a few times. The gene calls are TRBV4-1 and TRBJ2-5, with D tentatively TRBD1 (5 bases). Germline V gives CDR1 MGHRA, CDR2 YSYEKL. Trimming took 0 bases from V and 3 from J, leaving 20 bases between them. CDR3 size: 18 residues. This CDR3 is CASSQDVLGDSVEETQYF. CDR3 nucleotides: TGCGCCAGCAGCCAAGACGTCCTTGGCGACAGTGTTGAAGAGACCCAGTACTTC.

V is TRBV27 and J is TRBJ1-4; D is undetermined. Germline values: CDR1 MNHEY, CDR2 SMNVEV (reference sequence). With 5 bases removed from V and 8 bases from J, the gap between germline ends came to 12 bases. The CDR3 sequence is 13 residues long. The CDR3 here is CASSHWPGEKLFF. The CDR3 bases are TGTGCCAGCAGTCATTGGCCCGGGGAAAAACTGTTTTTT.

The chain uses TRBV19 and TRBJ1-2; the match to TRBD1 covers 9 bases. The V and J ends lost 8 bases and 4 bases, in that order; junction bases with no gene match: 11. The CDR3 is made up of 15 amino acids. Germline loops: CDR1 LNHDA, CDR2 SQIVND (reference sequence). CDR3 amino acids: CASAFGTGPLYGYTF. The DNA of the CDR3 is TGTGCCAGTGCTTTTGGGACAGGGCCACTCTATGGCTACACCTTC.

The table lists this clonotype with a few counts. The chain links TRBV12-3 or TRBV12-4 to TRBJ1-4, with D possibly being TRBD1 (6 bases). The CDR3 length is 14 residues. V was trimmed by 3 bases and J by 7 bases, leaving 12 bases between them. As DNA, the CDR3 is TGTGCCAGCAGTTTGGCCAGGGGAGGTGAAAAACTGTTTTTT. This codes for CASSLARGGEKLFF.

This clonotype was seen ten or more times. J is TRBJ1-5 and V is TRBV13, with D uncertain. The CDR3 is 12 residues long. V shed 1 base and J shed 7 bases, with 5 bases lying between them. CDR1 is PRHDT and CDR2 is FYEKMQ in the germline V gene (reference sequence). For the CDR3, the DNA is TGTGCCAGCAGCTTAGACGGGCAGCCCCAGCATTTT. This gives the protein CASSLDGQPQHF.